The 2 T cell receptor beta chains below were found in one sample sequenced in a study of identical twins. Each CDR3 protein gets one entry after TCRdb re-called the 5' RACE reads with MiXCR. The sample consists of 700,000 or so distinct CDR3 sequences, roughly 8% of them appearing once. This same sample was also part of a study on yellow fever vaccine responses in identical twins.

Material for sequencing was PBMCs. The receptors were gathered from a young woman in good health.

There are a few counts of this clonotype. The V gene is TRBV6-1, the J gene TRBJ1-1, with D possibly being TRBD1 (5 bases). Germline assignment: CDR1 MNHNS and CDR2 SASEGT. This CDR3 comprises 14 residues. V was clipped by 7 bases and J by 0 bases, with 12 bases between them. The CDR3 sequence: CASTSLTVNTEAFF. For the CDR3, the DNA is TGTGCCAGCACCTCCCTGACAGTGAACACTGAAGCTTTCTTT.

This clonotype was recorded many times. This chain joins TRBV5-1 and TRBJ2-7; 9 bases fit TRBD2. This CDR3 is built from 15 residues. The V gene's germline CDR1 is SGHRS and CDR2 YFSETQ. Unmatched junction bases numbered 6, after V lost 3 bases and J lost 2 bases. The CDR3 protein is CASSSSSGSAYEQYF. As DNA, the CDR3 is TGCGCCAGCAGCTCCAGTAGCGGGAGCGCCTACGAGCAGTACTTC.